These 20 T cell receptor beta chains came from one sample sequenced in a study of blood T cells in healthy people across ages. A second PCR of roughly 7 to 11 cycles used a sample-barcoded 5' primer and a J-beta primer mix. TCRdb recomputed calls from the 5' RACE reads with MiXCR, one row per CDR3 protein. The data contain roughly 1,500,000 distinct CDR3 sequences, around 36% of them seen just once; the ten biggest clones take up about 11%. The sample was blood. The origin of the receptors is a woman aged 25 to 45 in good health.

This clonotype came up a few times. The CDR3 loop is CSARDPGINYGYTF. The DNA for the CDR3 is TGCAGTGCTAGAGATCCTGGGATCAACTATGGCTACACCTTC. V and J are TRBV20-1 and TRBJ1-2; no reliable D call. Per the germline V gene, CDR1 is DFQATT and CDR2 is SNEGSKA (reference sequence). With 0 bases removed from V and 2 bases from J, the gap between germline ends came to 10 bases. The CDR3 contains 14 residues.

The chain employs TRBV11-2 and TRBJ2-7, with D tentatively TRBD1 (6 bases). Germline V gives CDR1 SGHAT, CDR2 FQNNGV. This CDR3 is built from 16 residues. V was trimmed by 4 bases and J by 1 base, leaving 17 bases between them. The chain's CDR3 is CASSSRPRTDSYEQYF. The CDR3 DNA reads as TGTGCCAGCAGCTCCAGACCAAGGACAGATTCCTACGAGCAGTACTTC.

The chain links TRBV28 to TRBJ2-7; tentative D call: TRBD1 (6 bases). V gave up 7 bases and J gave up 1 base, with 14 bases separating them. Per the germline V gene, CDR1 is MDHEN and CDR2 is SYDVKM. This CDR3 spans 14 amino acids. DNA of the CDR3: TGTGCCAGCACCCTACTGGGACATTCCTACGAGCAGTACTTC. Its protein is CASTLLGHSYEQYF.

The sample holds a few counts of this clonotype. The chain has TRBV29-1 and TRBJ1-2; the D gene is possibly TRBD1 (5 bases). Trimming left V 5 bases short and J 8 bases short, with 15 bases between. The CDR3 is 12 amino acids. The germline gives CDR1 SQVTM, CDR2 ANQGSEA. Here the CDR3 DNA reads TGCAGCGTTAATCAGGGATTCTGGGGCTACACCTTC. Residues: CSVNQGFWGYTF.

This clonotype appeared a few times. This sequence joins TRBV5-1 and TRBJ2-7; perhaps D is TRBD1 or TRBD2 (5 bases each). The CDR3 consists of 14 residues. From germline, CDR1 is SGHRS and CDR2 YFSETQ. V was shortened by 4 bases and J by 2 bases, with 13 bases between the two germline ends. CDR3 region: CASSPVGTPYEQYF. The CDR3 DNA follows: TGCGCCAGCAGCCCGGTTGGGACCCCCTACGAGCAGTACTTC.

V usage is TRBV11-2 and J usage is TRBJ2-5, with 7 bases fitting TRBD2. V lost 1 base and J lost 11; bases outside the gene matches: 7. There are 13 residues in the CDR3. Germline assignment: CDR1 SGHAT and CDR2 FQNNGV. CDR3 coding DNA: TGTGCCAGCAGCTTAGTGGGGGGGACCACGCAGTACTTC. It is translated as CASSLVGGTTQYF.

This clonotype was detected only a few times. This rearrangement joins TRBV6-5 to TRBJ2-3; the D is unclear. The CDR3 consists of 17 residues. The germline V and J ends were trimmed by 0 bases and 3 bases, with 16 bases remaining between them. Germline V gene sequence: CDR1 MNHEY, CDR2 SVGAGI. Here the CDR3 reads CASSYSKGYGLTDTQYF. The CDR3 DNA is TGTGCCAGCAGTTACTCGAAAGGGTATGGTTTGACAGATACGCAGTATTTT.

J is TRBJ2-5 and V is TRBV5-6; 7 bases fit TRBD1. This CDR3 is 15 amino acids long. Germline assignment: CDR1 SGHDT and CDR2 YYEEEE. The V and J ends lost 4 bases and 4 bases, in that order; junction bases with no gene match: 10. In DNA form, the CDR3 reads TGTGCCAGCAGCGTAGACAGGGCCTACGTAGAGACCCAGTACTTC. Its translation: CASSVDRAYVETQYF.

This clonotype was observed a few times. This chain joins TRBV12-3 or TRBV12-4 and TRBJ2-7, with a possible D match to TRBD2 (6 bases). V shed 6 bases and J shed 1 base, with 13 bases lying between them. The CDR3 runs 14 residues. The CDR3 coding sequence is TGTGCCAGCAGGTTTGGGGACTCTTCCTACGAGCAGTACTTC. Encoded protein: CASRFGDSSYEQYF.

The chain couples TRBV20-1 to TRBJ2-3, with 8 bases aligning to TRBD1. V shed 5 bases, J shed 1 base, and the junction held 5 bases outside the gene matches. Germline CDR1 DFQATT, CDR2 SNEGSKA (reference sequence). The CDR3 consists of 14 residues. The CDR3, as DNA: TGCAGTGCTCGATTGGACAGGGGCACAGATACGCAGTATTTT. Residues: CSARLDRGTDTQYF.

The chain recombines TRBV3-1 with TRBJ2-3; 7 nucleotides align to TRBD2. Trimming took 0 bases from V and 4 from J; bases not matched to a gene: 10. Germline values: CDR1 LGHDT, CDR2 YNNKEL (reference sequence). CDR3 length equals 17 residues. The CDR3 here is CASSQDGLVGFADTQYF. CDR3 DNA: TGTGCCAGCAGCCAAGATGGACTAGTGGGTTTCGCAGATACGCAGTATTTT.

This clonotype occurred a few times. CDR3 protein: CAWIERNTGELFF. The CDR3 DNA sequence: TGTGCCTGGATCGAGCGAAACACCGGGGAGCTGTTTTTT. The genes are TRBV30 and TRBJ2-2; D gene unclear. Germline CDR1 is GTSNPN and CDR2 is SVGIG (reference sequence). The CDR3 totals 13 residues. The V and J ends lost 4 bases and 2 bases respectively, with 8 bases between them.

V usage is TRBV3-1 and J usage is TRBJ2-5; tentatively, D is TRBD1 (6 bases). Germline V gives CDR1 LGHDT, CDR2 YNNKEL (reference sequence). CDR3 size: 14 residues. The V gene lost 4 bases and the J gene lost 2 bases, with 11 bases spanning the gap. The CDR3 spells CASSPEQGQETQYF. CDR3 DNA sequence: TGTGCCAGCAGCCCTGAACAGGGACAAGAGACCCAGTACTTC.

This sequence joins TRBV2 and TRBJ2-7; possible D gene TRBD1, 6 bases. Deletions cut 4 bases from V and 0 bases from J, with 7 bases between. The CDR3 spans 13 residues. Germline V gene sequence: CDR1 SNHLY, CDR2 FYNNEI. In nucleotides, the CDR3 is TGTGCCAGCAGTGGACAGGCCTCCTACGAGCAGTACTTC. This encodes CASSGQASYEQYF.

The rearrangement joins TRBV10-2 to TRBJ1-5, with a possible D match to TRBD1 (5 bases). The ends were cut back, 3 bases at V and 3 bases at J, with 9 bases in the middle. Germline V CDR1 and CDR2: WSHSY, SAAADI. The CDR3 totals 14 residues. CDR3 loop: CASSEDSYNQPQHF. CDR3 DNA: TGCGCCAGCAGTGAAGACAGCTACAATCAGCCCCAGCATTTT.

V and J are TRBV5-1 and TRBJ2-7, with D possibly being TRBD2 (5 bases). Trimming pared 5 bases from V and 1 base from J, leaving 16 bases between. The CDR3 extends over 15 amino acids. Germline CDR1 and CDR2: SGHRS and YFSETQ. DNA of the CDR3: TGCGCCAGCAGGCCTCGACTAACCGGGTCCTACGAGCAGTACTTC. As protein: CASRPRLTGSYEQYF.

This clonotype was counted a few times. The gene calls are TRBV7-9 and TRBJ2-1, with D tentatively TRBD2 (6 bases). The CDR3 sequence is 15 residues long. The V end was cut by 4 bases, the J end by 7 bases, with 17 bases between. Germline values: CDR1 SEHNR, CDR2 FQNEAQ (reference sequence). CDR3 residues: CASSSVQGGWNEQFF. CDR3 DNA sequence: TGTGCCAGCAGCTCAGTCCAGGGAGGATGGAATGAGCAGTTCTTC.

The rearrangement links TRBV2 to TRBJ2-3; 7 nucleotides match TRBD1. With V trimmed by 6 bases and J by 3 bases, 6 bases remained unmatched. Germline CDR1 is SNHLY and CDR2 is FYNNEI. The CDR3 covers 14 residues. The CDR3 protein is CASSPSGQTDTQYF. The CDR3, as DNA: TGTGCCAGCAGCCCGTCGGGACAGACAGATACGCAGTATTTT.

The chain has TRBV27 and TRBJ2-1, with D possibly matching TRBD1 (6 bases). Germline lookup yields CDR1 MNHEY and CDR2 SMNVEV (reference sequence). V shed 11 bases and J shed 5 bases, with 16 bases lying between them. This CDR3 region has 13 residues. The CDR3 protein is CASWVGANNEQFF. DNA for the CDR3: TGTGCCTCCTGGGTGGGGGCGAACAATGAGCAGTTCTTC.

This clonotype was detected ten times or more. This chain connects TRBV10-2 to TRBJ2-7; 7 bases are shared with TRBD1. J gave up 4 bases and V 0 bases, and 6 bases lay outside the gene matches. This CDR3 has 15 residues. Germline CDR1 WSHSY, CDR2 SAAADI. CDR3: CASSESGQDTYEQYF. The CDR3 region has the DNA TGCGCCAGCAGTGAGTCCGGACAGGACACATACGAGCAGTACTTC.